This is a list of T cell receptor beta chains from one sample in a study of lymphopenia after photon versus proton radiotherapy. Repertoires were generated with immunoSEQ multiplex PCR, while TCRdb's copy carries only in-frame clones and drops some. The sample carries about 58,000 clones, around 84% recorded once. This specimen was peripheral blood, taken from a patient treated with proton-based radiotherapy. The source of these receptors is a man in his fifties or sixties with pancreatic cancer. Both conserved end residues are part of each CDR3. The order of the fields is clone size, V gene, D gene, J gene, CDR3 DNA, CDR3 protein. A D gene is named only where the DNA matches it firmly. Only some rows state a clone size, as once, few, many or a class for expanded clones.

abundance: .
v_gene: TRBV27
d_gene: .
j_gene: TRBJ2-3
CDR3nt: TGTGCCAGCAGTCCCCAGGCGGCCCGCACGCAGTATTTT
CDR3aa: CASSPQAARTQYF

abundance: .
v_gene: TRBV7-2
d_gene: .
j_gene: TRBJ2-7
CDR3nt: TGTGCCAGCAGCTTAGCATCGGGCAGGGGAAGTGGCGAGCAGTACTTC
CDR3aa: CASSLASGRGSGEQYF

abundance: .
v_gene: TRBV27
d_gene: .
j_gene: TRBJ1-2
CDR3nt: TGTGCCAGCAGCAGGTCCGGGACGCAAACTGCGGGCTACACCTTC
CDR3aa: CASSRSGTQTAGYTF

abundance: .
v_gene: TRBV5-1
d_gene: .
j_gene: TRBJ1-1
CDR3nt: TGCGCCAGCAGGTCGCTGATGAACACTGAAGCTTTCTTT
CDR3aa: CASRSLMNTEAFF

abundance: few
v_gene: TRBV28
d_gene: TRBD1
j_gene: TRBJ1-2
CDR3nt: TGTGCCAGCAGTTTAAATAGGGGGCGCCGTGGCTACACCTTC
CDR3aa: CASSLNRGRRGYTF

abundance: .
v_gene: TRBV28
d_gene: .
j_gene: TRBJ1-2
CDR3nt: TGTGCCAGCAGTGACCCGTCCAGGTCTAATGGCTACACCTTC
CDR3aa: CASSDPSRSNGYTF

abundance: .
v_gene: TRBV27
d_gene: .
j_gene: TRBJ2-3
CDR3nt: TGTGCCAGCAGTTTAGGGTGGGCGGGATTTGTGGGGGGTACGCAGTATTTT
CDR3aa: CASSLGWAGFVGGTQYF

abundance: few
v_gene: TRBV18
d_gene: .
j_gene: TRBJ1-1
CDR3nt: TGTGCCAGCTCACCAAACCGAGATAGCACTGAAGCTTTCTTT
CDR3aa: CASSPNRDSTEAFF

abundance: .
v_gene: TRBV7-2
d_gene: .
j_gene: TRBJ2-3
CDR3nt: TGTGCCAGCAGCTTAGTAGGAGGGGGCACAGATACGCAGTATTTT
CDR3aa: CASSLVGGGTDTQYF

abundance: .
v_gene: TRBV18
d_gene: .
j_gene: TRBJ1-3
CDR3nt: TGTGCCAGCTCACGGGGACATCGCGGAAACACCATATATTTT
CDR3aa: CASSRGHRGNTIYF

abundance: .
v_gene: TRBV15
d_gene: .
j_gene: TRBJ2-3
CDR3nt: TGTGCCACCAGCAGACGCCTGGGGGGACGGGGAACAGATACGCAGTATTTT
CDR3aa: CATSRRLGGRGTDTQYF

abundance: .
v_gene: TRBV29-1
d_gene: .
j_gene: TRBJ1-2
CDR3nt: TGCAGCGTTGGGTCTGGGGGATCGGATGGCTACACCTTC
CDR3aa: CSVGSGGSDGYTF

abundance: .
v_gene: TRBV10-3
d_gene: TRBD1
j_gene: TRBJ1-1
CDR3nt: TGTGCCATTCGTGCTATGGGACAGGGGCCCCTCGGGGGTGAAGCTTTCTTT
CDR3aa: CAIRAMGQGPLGGEAFF

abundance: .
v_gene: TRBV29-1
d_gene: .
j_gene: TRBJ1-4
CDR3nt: TGCAGCGTCCATGTGGGGGGATCAGGGGAAAAACTGTTTTTT
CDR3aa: CSVHVGGSGEKLFF

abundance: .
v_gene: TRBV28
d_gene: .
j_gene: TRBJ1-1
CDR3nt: TGTGCCAGCAGCCCTCCCGGGGAGAACACTGAAGCTTTCTTT
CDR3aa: CASSPPGENTEAFF

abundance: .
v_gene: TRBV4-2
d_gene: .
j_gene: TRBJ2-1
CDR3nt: TGTGCCAGCAGCCCGGAGATCACCTACAATGAGCAGTTCTTC
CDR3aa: CASSPEITYNEQFF

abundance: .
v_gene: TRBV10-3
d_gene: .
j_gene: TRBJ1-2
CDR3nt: TGTGCCATCACCTACAGCAACCTCATTTCTAACTATGGCTACACCTTC
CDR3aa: CAITYSNLISNYGYTF

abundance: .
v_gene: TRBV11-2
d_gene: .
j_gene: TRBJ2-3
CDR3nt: TGTGCCAGCAGCTACCAGGGGACTACAAAGTCGGCAGATACGCAGTATTTT
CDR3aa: CASSYQGTTKSADTQYF

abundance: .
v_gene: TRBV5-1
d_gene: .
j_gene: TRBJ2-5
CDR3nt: TGCGCCAGCAGACGGGGCGGGGTGGAGACCCAGTACTTC
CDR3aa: CASRRGGVETQYF

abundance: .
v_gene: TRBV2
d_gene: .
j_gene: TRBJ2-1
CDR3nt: TGTGCCAGCACCTTGGGCCCCTCCACCAATGAGCAGTTCTTC
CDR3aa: CASTLGPSTNEQFF

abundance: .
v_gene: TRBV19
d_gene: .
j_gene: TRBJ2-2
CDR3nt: TGTGCCAGTAGTACCCAGGGAGTCGGCGCCGGGGAGCTGTTTTTT
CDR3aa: CASSTQGVGAGELFF

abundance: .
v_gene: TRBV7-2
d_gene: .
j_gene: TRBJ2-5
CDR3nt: TGTGCCAGCAGCTTAGGCGGACGAGAGACCCAGTACTTC
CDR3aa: CASSLGGRETQYF

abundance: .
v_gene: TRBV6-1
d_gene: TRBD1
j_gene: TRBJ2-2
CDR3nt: TGTGCCAGCACGACAGGGACGAACACCGGGGAGCTGTTTTTT
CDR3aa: CASTTGTNTGELFF